This passage covers 2 T cell receptor beta chains from one sample sequenced in a study of T cell repertoires in cytomegalovirus infection. From the reads, TCRdb called clonotypes with MiXCR, one entry per CDR3 protein. The sample includes hundreds of thousands of distinct CDR3 sequences, roughly a tenth of them seen just once. The material sequenced was PBMCs. The receptors were gathered from a human donor in good health (CMV status not recorded). Some clones in this sample may be carry-over from other donors' samples.

This clonotype was found many times. The chain is built from TRBV5-1 and TRBJ1-1; TRBD1 might be the D (5 bases). The germline V gene encodes CDR1 SGHRS and CDR2 YFSETQ. Trimming stripped 2 bases from V and 3 bases from J, with 14 bases between. The CDR3 totals 15 residues. This CDR3 is CASSLGYPGDTEAFF. The DNA of the CDR3 is TGCGCCAGCAGCTTAGGCTATCCGGGGGACACTGAAGCTTTCTTT.

In this sample, this clonotype turned up many times. The chain has TRBV6-1 and TRBJ2-1, with 8 bases aligning to TRBD2. Germline V gene data show CDR1 as MNHNS and CDR2 as SASEGT. Trimming cost V 6 bases and J 7 bases; bases outside gene matches: 14. This CDR3 has 16 amino acids. In nucleotides, the CDR3 is TGTGCCAGCAGCCCGGGGGGGGGCCAGGGCAGGAATGAGCAGTTCTTC. It yields the protein CASSPGGGQGRNEQFF.